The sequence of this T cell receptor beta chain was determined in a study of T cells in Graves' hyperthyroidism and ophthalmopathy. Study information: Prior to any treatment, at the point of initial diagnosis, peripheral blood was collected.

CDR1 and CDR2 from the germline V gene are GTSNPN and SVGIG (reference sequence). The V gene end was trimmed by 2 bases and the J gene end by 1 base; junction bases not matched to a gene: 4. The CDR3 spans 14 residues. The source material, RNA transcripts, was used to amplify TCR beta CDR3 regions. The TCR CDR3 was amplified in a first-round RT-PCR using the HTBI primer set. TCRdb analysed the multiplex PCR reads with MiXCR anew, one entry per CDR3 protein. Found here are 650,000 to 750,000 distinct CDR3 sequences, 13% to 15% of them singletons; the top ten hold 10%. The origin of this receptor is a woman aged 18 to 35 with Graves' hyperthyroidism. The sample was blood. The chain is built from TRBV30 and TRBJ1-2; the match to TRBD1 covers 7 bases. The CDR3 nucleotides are TGTGCCTGGAGTTACAGGGGCTTTAACTATGGCTACACCTTC. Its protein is CAWSYRGFNYGYTF. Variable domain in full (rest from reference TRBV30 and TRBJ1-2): SQTIHQWPATLVQPVGSPLSLECTVEGTSNPNLYWYRQAAGRGLQLLFYSVGIGQISSEVPQNLSASRPQDRQFILSSKKLLLSDSGFYLCAWSYRGFNYGYTFGSGTRLTVV.